Listed here is a single TCR beta chain. The table lists this clone with many counts. Its antigen is currently not known. The CDR3 goes on 3 residues after the read ends, and that part is filled in from the germline J gene. Predominantly Caucasian heritage was noted among both the CVID patients and the healthy controls. From each donor, roughly 4.5 to 8 ml of heparinized peripheral whole blood was collected. Genomic DNA from adults with common variable immune deficiency (CVID) and from healthy adult controls was used to sequence TCRbeta CDR3 repertoires. The control group comprised roughly 22 healthy adult volunteers, roughly twelve female and about 10 male, aged about 20 to 70 years with a mean age of around 35. Diluted blood was subjected to density centrifugation over Hypaque 1077 or Ficoll-Paque for isolation of peripheral blood mononuclear cells. Unsorted mononuclear cells served as the source of genomic DNA, which was extracted either by Qiagen column purification or by a centrifugation-based method.

Equivalent amounts of genomic DNA from CVID and control samples were used as sequencing input. For every sample, a 60 bp segment covering the rearranged TCRbeta CDR3 region was amplified and then sequenced. The immunoSEQ assay, a bias-corrected multiplex PCR with high-throughput sequencing, was employed for TCRbeta amplification. Turning to the authors' computational methods: Every unique nucleotide sequence was considered a clone and was annotated with V, D and J genes, copy number and frequency. Sequences were labeled productive if in frame, and non-productive if out of frame or containing stop codons. As previously described, Shannon's entropy was used to calculate clonality. The predicted amino acid sequences of productive clones were used to derive mean CDR3 Kyte-Doolittle hydropathy. Hierarchical clustering of scaled V gene usage was performed with the R hclust function using Manhattan distance and complete linkage. To assess clone sharing by CDR3 amino acid sequence, 12 repertoires per group were resampled over 100 rounds. The repertoires were searched for approximately 70 published EBV-specific and fewer than 250 published CMV-specific TCRbeta sequences. After a couple of CVID samples that produced fewer than 10,000 sequences were dropped from the analysis, a few dozen CVID repertoires remained. TCRdb's version of the immuneACCESS table is confined to in-frame rearrangements and falls short of the full clone set. An unresolved V gene accounts for under half of the shortfall where checked; the remainder is of unknown origin. The DNA was the basis for D and trimming; V, J and clone size are from that table. The table gives about 64,000 clones for this sample, with none occurring only once. The ten largest clones take up less than 2% of the sample.

The data derive from a study of T cell clonality in common variable immunodeficiency (dated by TCRdb to the mid-2010s). CDR1 and CDR2, looked up from the germline V gene (reference sequence), are SEHNR and FQNEAQ. V lost 2 bases and J lost 5 bases; the stretch between them is 5 bases long. The CDR3 covers 12 residues, taking in both the cysteine and the phenylalanine. Only the CDR3 bases that were read are kept: 27 of them, in frame from base 1. Study-wide findings and limitations: Despite equal DNA input, controls averaged approximately 84,000 unique sequences per sample versus around 30,000 in CVID samples. According to the authors, figuring out what caused the increased clonality in CVID would require sequencing the repertoires of T cell subpopulations. Fewer deletions and N-nucleotide insertions were reportedly observed in CVID TCRbeta sequences, and highly modified clones with 13 or more V deletions were reportedly absent from CVID TCRbeta sequences. Healthy controls shared more TCRbeta clones with each other than CVID subjects shared among themselves (p < 0.0001). Correlations of repertoire features with clinical complications were constrained by heterogeneity among patients within the CVID cohort. Compared with healthy controls, CVID subjects showed increased TCRbeta clonality (t-test p = 0.018), a feature most characteristic of about a third of subjects.

The sample taken for sequencing was peripheral blood mononuclear cells. The chain joins TRBV7-9 to TRBJ2-3; the D segment cannot be called with confidence. The sequence was collected from a person between 18 and 75 years old in good health. The CDR3 in this case is CASSLQVDTQYF. The DNA read from the CDR3 is TGTGCCAGCAGCTTACAGGTAGATACG.